Listed here are 23 T cell receptor beta chains from one sample, sequenced in a study of CD8 T cell repertoires and HIV-1 epitope variants (dated by TCRdb to the early 2020s). Libraries were made using the immunoSEQ multiplex PCR assay. This immuneACCESS table, as held by TCRdb, lists in-frame sequences with V and J called but not all clones. Of the missing ones, under half trace to an unresolved V gene in checked studies; the others have no known cause. The sample table contains 5,800 or so clones; only one count was recorded for around 70% of them. The ten largest clones represent over 40% of the sample. For these TCRs, the target antigens are not known. The sequenced material came from cultured CD8+ T cells derived from PBMCs. The receptors here all came from a male donor with HIV.

The chain links TRBV5-6 to TRBJ1-4; D uncertain. Deletions cut 1 base from V and 0 bases from J, with 10 bases between. The germline CDR1 and CDR2 sequences are SGHDT and YYEEEE. This CDR3 has 16 amino acids. The CDR3 bases are TGTGCCAGCAGCTTGCACCGGACCTCAACTAATGAAAAACTGTTTTTT. Amino acid sequence: CASSLHRTSTNEKLFF.

V usage is TRBV5-1 and J usage is TRBJ2-5, with 8 bases fitting TRBD2. CDR1 is SGHRS, CDR2 YFSETQ, per germline. V lost 4 bases and J lost 9; bases outside the gene matches: 14. CDR3 length: 15 amino acids. CDR3: CASSPGLAPPGAQYF. The CDR3 DNA is TGCGCCAGCAGCCCTGGACTAGCCCCCCCAGGAGCCCAGTACTTC.

The V gene is TRBV10-3, the J gene TRBJ2-7; D is ambiguous. CDR1 is ENHRY, CDR2 SYGVKD, per germline. CDR3 length: 17 residues. V was trimmed by 3 bases and J by 3 bases, leaving 21 bases between them. Written as DNA, the CDR3 is TGTGCCATCAGTGACCCCCCCGAGTCAGGAATTAGCTACGAGCAGTACTTC. Protein product: CAISDPPESGISYEQYF.

This clone was seen only a few times. V is TRBV7-9 and J is TRBJ1-2; D remains unclear. This CDR3 is built from 12 residues. The ends were cut back, 1 base at V and 5 bases at J, with 5 bases in the middle. The V gene's germline CDR1 is SEHNR and CDR2 FQNEAQ (reference sequence). CDR3 protein: CASSLDEYGYTF. The CDR3 bases are TGTGCCAGCAGCTTAGATGAATATGGCTACACCTTC.

The J gene is TRBJ2-7, the V gene TRBV13; 9 bases match TRBD2. From germline, CDR1 is PRHDT and CDR2 FYEKMQ (reference sequence). The CDR3 is 13 residues long. V was pared by 4 bases and J by 6 bases, with 4 bases of the junction left unmatched. The CDR3 DNA follows: TGTGCCAGCAGCTCCGGGACTAGCCCCGAGCAGTACTTC. Protein: CASSSGTSPEQYF.

The chain has TRBV2 and TRBJ2-1, with 8 bases fitting TRBD1. The CDR3 runs 17 residues. Germline CDR1 is SNHLY and CDR2 is FYNNEI. Trimming cost V 6 bases and J 2 bases; bases outside gene matches: 12. Here the CDR3 reads CASSSIGQGATYNEQFF. The CDR3 DNA reads TGTGCCAGCAGCTCCATCGGGCAGGGGGCCACCTACAATGAGCAGTTCTTC.

This clone showed up just once. The V gene is TRBV14, the J gene TRBJ1-3; no definite D call. Germline values: CDR1 SGHDN, CDR2 FVKESK. Trimming took 1 base from V and 0 from J, leaving 13 bases between them. This CDR3 has 17 amino acids. In DNA, the CDR3 is TGTGCCAGCAGCCAAGGGACCGTGAGGTCCTCTGGAAACACCATATATTTT. Residues: CASSQGTVRSSGNTIYF.

By share, this clone counts as medium-sized (0.01 to 0.1%). The chain combines TRBV27 with TRBJ2-2, with 9 bases identical to TRBD2. The CDR3 covers 15 residues. CDR1 and CDR2 from the germline V gene are MNHEY and SMNVEV (reference sequence). The trim removed 9 bases at V and 1 base at J, leaving 6 bases unmatched. This CDR3 is CARKLAGRNTGELFF. The CDR3 coding sequence is TGTGCCAGGAAGCTAGCGGGGAGGAACACCGGGGAGCTGTTTTTT.

The chain employs TRBV5-6 and TRBJ2-7; TRBD1 agrees at 10 bases. The CDR3 is made up of 13 amino acids. Germline V gene lookup returns CDR1 SGHDT and CDR2 YYEEEE. V was pared by 4 bases and J by 7 bases, with 5 bases of the junction left unmatched. CDR3 DNA: TGTGCCAGCAGCCGGGACAGGGGAGGGGAGCAGTACTTC. The encoded protein is CASSRDRGGEQYF. The full variable domain, its missing parts supplied by reference TRBV5-6 and TRBJ2-7, is DAGVTQSPTHLIKTRGQQVTLRCSPKSGHDTVSWYQQALGQGPQFIFQYYEEEERQRGNFPDRFSGHQFPNYSSELNVNALLLGDSALYLCASSRDRGGEQYFGPGTRLTVT.

V and J are TRBV6-1 and TRBJ2-3; no reliable D call. The length of the CDR3 is 14 residues. Germline values: CDR1 MNHNS, CDR2 SASEGT. The V and J ends lost 4 bases and 5 bases respectively, with 13 bases between them. DNA for the CDR3: TGTGCCAGCAGTGGAGTTTTACTGGGAGATACGCAGTATTTT. Translated, it gives CASSGVLLGDTQYF.

In this sample, this clone turned up a few times. V usage is TRBV30 and J usage is TRBJ1-5; 10 nucleotides line up with TRBD1. J was trimmed by 2 bases and V by 4 bases; bases with no gene match: 8. Per the germline V gene, CDR1 is GTSNPN and CDR2 is SVGIG (reference sequence). The CDR3 sequence is 16 residues long. CDR3 bases: TGTGCCTGGAATACTGGACAGGGGGTGGGCAATCAGCCCCAGCATTTT. This codes for CAWNTGQGVGNQPQHF.

This chain's CDR3 is CASSEARADRDNEQFF. The DNA of the CDR3 is TGTGCCAGCAGTGAAGCGAGAGCGGACAGGGACAATGAGCAGTTCTTC. This chain joins TRBV6-1 and TRBJ2-1; 8 bases fit TRBD1. After removal of 0 bases from V and 5 bases from J, the junction contained 6 bases not matched to a gene. Germline values: CDR1 MNHNS, CDR2 SASEGT. This CDR3 is built from 16 residues.

This sequence joins TRBV9 and TRBJ2-5, with D unclear. The V gene lost 0 bases and the J gene lost 5 bases, with 2 bases spanning the gap. The CDR3 has 11 residues. Germline-derived CDR1 and CDR2 are SGDLS and YYNGEE. CDR3 region: CASSVEETQYF. The CDR3 nucleotides read TGTGCCAGCAGCGTAGAGGAGACCCAGTACTTC.

This clone was detected once. CDR3 nucleotides: TGTGCCTGGGGGGGACATTTGAACACTGAAGCTTTCTTT. Protein product: CAWGGHLNTEAFF. This chain uses TRBV30 with TRBJ1-1; D perhaps matches TRBD1 (6 bases). The CDR3 totals 13 residues. V lost 5 bases, J lost 0 bases, and 10 bases lay in between. Germline CDR1 reads GTSNPN; CDR2 reads SVGIG (reference sequence).

The rearrangement joins TRBV2 to TRBJ1-4; 7 bases are shared with TRBD1. Per the germline V gene, CDR1 is SNHLY and CDR2 is FYNNEI. V lost 10 bases to trimming and J lost 0 bases; unmatched junction nucleotides: 8. The length of the CDR3 is 15 residues. This CDR3 reads CATEGTAATNEKLFF. DNA of the CDR3: TGTGCCACCGAAGGGACAGCGGCAACTAATGAAAAACTGTTTTTT.

The chain is built from TRBV6-1 and TRBJ2-7, with TRBD1 matching over 9 bases. This CDR3 contains 15 residues. Germline values: CDR1 MNHNS, CDR2 SASEGT. With V trimmed by 0 bases and J by 4 bases, 4 bases remained unmatched. In DNA form, the CDR3 reads TGTGCCAGCAGTGAAGCCCCGGGACAGGGTTACGAGCAGTACTTC. It specifies CASSEAPGQGYEQYF.

This clone appeared a single time. This chain uses TRBV4-3 with TRBJ2-1; TRBD1 agrees at 11 bases. This CDR3 has 16 residues. The V segment lost 4 bases and the J segment 9 bases; nucleotides outside the gene matches: 11. CDR1 is LGHNA, CDR2 YSLEER, per germline. The CDR3 sequence is CASSRTEGQGGGEQFF. The CDR3 coding sequence is TGCGCCAGCAGCCGAACCGAGGGACAGGGGGGCGGTGAGCAGTTCTTC.

V and J are TRBV27 and TRBJ1-5; D might be TRBD1 (5 bases). The CDR3 consists of 15 residues. The V end lost 0 bases, the J end lost 6 bases, and 12 bases lay between the germline ends. The germline V gene encodes CDR1 MNHEY and CDR2 SMNVEV (reference sequence). The CDR3 coding sequence is TGTGCCAGCAGTTTATCCGGCAGGGCGAGTCAGCCCCAGCATTTT. It is translated as CASSLSGRASQPQHF.

This clone turned up a few times. The chain is built from TRBV2 and TRBJ2-2; D remains unclear. Trimming took 7 bases from V and 6 from J, leaving 12 bases between them. The CDR3 loop spans 13 amino acids. Germline V CDR1 and CDR2: SNHLY, FYNNEI. This chain's CDR3 is CASKEVPSGELFF. The CDR3 DNA is TGTGCCAGCAAAGAGGTCCCCTCCGGGGAGCTGTTTTTT.

This clone was seen a few times. The chain carries TRBV5-1 and TRBJ1-5; no clear D gene. Trimming removed 0 bases at V and 5 bases at J, with 6 bases between. This CDR3 is 13 amino acids long. Germline values: CDR1 SGHRS, CDR2 YFSETQ. The CDR3, as DNA: TGCGCCAGCAGCTTGGCGGGTCATCAGCCCCAGCATTTT. It codes for CASSLAGHQPQHF.

CDR3 protein: CASSSRLLQETQYF. For the CDR3, the DNA is TGTGCCAGCAGTTCTAGACTATTACAAGAGACCCAGTACTTC. V is TRBV28 and J is TRBJ2-5; TRBD2 might be the D (5 bases). Germline lookup yields CDR1 MDHEN and CDR2 SYDVKM. The CDR3 runs to 14 residues. Trimming shortened V by 4 bases and J by 2 bases, and 11 bases separated the two germline ends. The full variable domain, completed using reference TRBV28 and TRBJ2-5, is DVKVTQSSRYLVKRTGEKVFLECVQDMDHENMFWYRQDPGLGLRLIYFSYDVKMKEKGDIPEGYSVSREKKERFSLILESASTNQTSMYLCASSSRLLQETQYFGPGTRLLVL.

This clone is medium-sized in the sample. V is TRBV4-1 and J is TRBJ2-7; D unclear. The germline V and J ends were trimmed by 4 bases and 3 bases, with 10 bases remaining between them. Germline V gene data show CDR1 as MGHRA and CDR2 as YSYEKL. This CDR3 has 13 amino acids. The CDR3 DNA follows: TGCGCCAGCAGCCGTATACTCGACTACGAGCAGTACTTC. The encoded protein is CASSRILDYEQYF.

This clone was recorded only once. V gene TRBV6-1 combines with J gene TRBJ2-5, with 11 bases aligning to TRBD2. V gave up 4 bases and J gave up 5 bases; unmatched junction bases: 3. The germline V gene encodes CDR1 MNHNS and CDR2 SASEGT. The CDR3 is 14 amino acids. CDR3 region: CASSGRTSGETQYF. The CDR3 DNA follows: TGTGCCAGCAGTGGAAGGACTAGCGGGGAGACCCAGTACTTC.